The 27 T cell receptor beta chains given below trace back to one sample, sequenced in a study of blood T cell repertoires in COVID-19 (dated by TCRdb to about 2020). Libraries were made using the immunoSEQ multiplex PCR assay. As stored in TCRdb, this immuneACCESS dataset retains in-frame rearrangements with V and J assigned. A fraction of the clones does not appear; measured against another copy, unresolved V genes explain less than half of the discrepancy, and the remainder lacks a known reason. Here the sample has over 150,000 clones; around nine tenths occur a single time. Clones ranked in the top ten supply 18% of the sample. The source material was peripheral blood. Receptors originate from a man aged 50-60 years with COVID-19, enrolled during active disease.

The V and J genes are TRBV18 and TRBJ1-1; 7 nucleotides match TRBD1. Germline lookup yields CDR1 KGHSH and CDR2 LQKENI. The CDR3 runs to 12 residues. V dropped 2 bases and J dropped 6; count of bases not matched to a gene: 0. CDR3 sequence reads: CASSPDRAEAFF. In DNA form, the CDR3 reads TGTGCCAGCTCACCAGACAGGGCTGAAGCTTTCTTT.

This clone has just one count. V is TRBV2 and J is TRBJ1-5, with no clear D. This CDR3 comprises 15 residues. CDR1 and CDR2 from the germline V gene are SNHLY and FYNNEI. Deletions cut 3 bases from V and 3 bases from J, with 12 bases between. CDR3 nucleotide sequence: TGTGCCAGCAGTGAGGAGGGAGTGAACAATCAGCCCCAGCATTTT. This translates into CASSEEGVNNQPQHF.

V usage is TRBV18 and J usage is TRBJ1-5, with a weak D call TRBD1 (6 bases). In germline, CDR1 is KGHSH, CDR2 LQKENI. This CDR3 contains 15 residues. The germline V and J ends were trimmed by 3 bases and 5 bases, with 14 bases remaining between them. As DNA, the CDR3 is TGTGCCAGCTCACCTTTGGGGGGGCTGGATCAGCCCCAGCATTTT. It translates to CASSPLGGLDQPQHF.

This chain uses TRBV4-3 with TRBJ2-3; D is perhaps TRBD1 (6 bases). The CDR3 totals 16 residues. Trimming removed 3 bases from V and 2 bases from J, with 15 bases in between. The germline V gene encodes CDR1 LGHNA and CDR2 YSLEER. DNA for the CDR3: TGCGCCAGCAGCCAGGACATCCAGGGGCCCACAGATACGCAGTATTTT. Residues: CASSQDIQGPTDTQYF.

As regards this clone: Other DNA sequences of this sample code for an identical CDR3. The chain uses TRBV9 and TRBJ2-2; 7 nucleotides agree with TRBD2. The CDR3 is made up of 15 amino acids. V shed 0 bases, J shed 2 bases, and the junction held 1 base outside the gene matches. Germline V gene lookup returns CDR1 SGDLS and CDR2 YYNGEE. CDR3 in DNA: TGTGCCAGCAGCGTAGCGGGGGGAAACACCGGGGAGCTGTTTTTT. Amino acids: CASSVAGGNTGELFF.

This chain links TRBV7-8 with TRBJ1-3; D uncertain. The CDR3 extends over 15 amino acids. V lost 2 bases and J lost 3, with 11 bases in between. CDR1 SGHVS and CDR2 FQNEAQ come from the germline V gene. The CDR3 loop reads CASSLTLGGGNTIYF. The CDR3 DNA follows: TGTGCCAGCAGCTTAACACTTGGCGGTGGAAACACCATATATTTT.

This clone was seen just once. The chain is built from TRBV5-8 and TRBJ2-1, with 15 bases lining up with TRBD2. Germline lookup yields CDR1 SGHTS and CDR2 YDEGEE. Unmatched junction bases numbered 5, after V lost 4 bases and J lost 9 bases. The CDR3 is 15 residues long. The DNA of the CDR3 is TGTGCCAGCAGCCCCCAGGGACTAGCGGGAGGTGAGCAGTTCTTC. The encoded protein is CASSPQGLAGGEQFF.

This chain links TRBV9 with TRBJ1-2, with 9 nucleotides matching TRBD1. Germline CDR1 is SGDLS and CDR2 is YYNGEE. V lost 0 bases, J lost 0 bases, and 12 bases stayed unmatched. The CDR3 has 19 residues. The CDR3 sequence: CASSVGSRDRDHPNYGYTF. In DNA form, the CDR3 reads TGTGCCAGCAGCGTAGGGAGCCGGGACAGGGATCATCCTAACTATGGCTACACCTTC.

This clone has only one observation. V usage is TRBV6-1 and J usage is TRBJ1-1; no firm D call. The CDR3 has 13 amino acids. Germline-derived CDR1 and CDR2 are MNHNS and SASEGT. V lost 0 bases, J lost 4 bases, and 6 bases lay in between. The CDR3 DNA is TGTGCCAGCAGTGAAGCGCGGTTCACTGAAGCTTTCTTT. Its protein is CASSEARFTEAFF.

The CDR3 reads CASSPRQNEKLFF. The CDR3 coding sequence is TGTGCCAGCTCACCAAGACAGAATGAAAAACTGTTTTTT. This rearrangement joins TRBV18 to TRBJ1-4, with D possibly TRBD1 on 5 matching bases. The CDR3 has 13 amino acids. Germline lookup yields CDR1 KGHSH and CDR2 LQKENI. The V end lost 2 bases, the J end lost 5 bases, and 6 bases lay between the germline ends. Using reference TRBV18 and TRBJ1-4 for the parts outside the CDR3, the full variable domain is NAGVMQNPRHLVRRRGQEARLRCSPMKGHSHVYWYRQLPEEGLKFMVYLQKENIIDESGMPKERFSAEFPKEGPSILRIQQVVRGDSAAYFCASSPRQNEKLFFGSGTQLSVL.

The chain employs TRBV7-9 and TRBJ1-1; maybe TRBD1 (5 bases). V gave up 4 bases and J gave up 4 bases, with 25 bases separating them. CDR1 and CDR2 (germline): SEHNR, FQNEAQ (reference sequence). There are 18 residues in the CDR3. The CDR3 spells CASSSVSGRVLRSTEAFF. CDR3 nucleotides: TGTGCCAGCAGCTCGGTGTCAGGGAGGGTACTTCGTTCCACTGAAGCTTTCTTT.

This clone counts as large. This chain joins TRBV4-1 and TRBJ2-7; tentative D call: TRBD1 (6 bases). The CDR3 contains 13 residues. In germline, CDR1 is MGHRA, CDR2 YSYEKL. V gave up 2 bases and J gave up 6 bases, with 11 bases separating them. The CDR3 DNA reads as TGCGCCAGCAGCCAATCGGGACAAGCCGAGCAGTACTTC. This sequence encodes CASSQSGQAEQYF.

The chain employs TRBV18 and TRBJ1-5; D is undetermined. The V end was cut by 4 bases, the J end by 7 bases, with 11 bases between. This CDR3 spans 13 amino acids. In germline, CDR1 is KGHSH, CDR2 LQKENI. CDR3 region: CASSLSGYQPQHF. In DNA, the CDR3 is TGTGCCAGCTCACTTTCGGGTTACCAGCCCCAGCATTTT.

V is TRBV27 and J is TRBJ2-3, with 9 bases lining up with TRBD2. CDR3 length: 15 residues. V gave up 1 base and J gave up 2 bases; unmatched junction bases: 1. The germline V gene has CDR1 MNHEY and CDR2 SMNVEV (reference sequence). The CDR3 nucleotides read TGTGCCAGCAGTTTATTAGCGGGGGCCACAGATACGCAGTATTTT. It encodes CASSLLAGATDTQYF.

The V and J genes are TRBV7-8 and TRBJ1-1; 7 bases align to TRBD1. The ends lost 1 base at V and 2 bases at J; junction bases unmatched: 4. There are 15 residues in the CDR3. Germline V gene lookup returns CDR1 SGHVS and CDR2 FQNEAQ. Here the CDR3 DNA reads TGTGCCAGCAGCTTAGGGACAGGACTCAACACTGAAGCTTTCTTT. It translates to CASSLGTGLNTEAFF.

This clone was observed once. The CDR3 DNA sequence: TGTGCCAGCAGCCCCCAAGGGAGGAAGCGGGAGAGACCAGATACGCAGTATTTT. This encodes CASSPQGRKRERPDTQYF. The chain uses TRBV21-1 and TRBJ2-3; TRBD2, the table's D call, lacks a check against the DNA. TRBV21-1 is designated a pseudogene. The CDR3 runs 18 residues.

The J gene is TRBJ2-2, the V gene TRBV27; TRBD2 might be the D (7 bases). V was shortened by 7 bases and J by 7 bases, with 19 bases between the two germline ends. This CDR3 is built from 15 residues. Germline loops: CDR1 MNHEY, CDR2 SMNVEV (reference sequence). Written as DNA, the CDR3 is TGTGCCAGCACCCGGGGCGGGGGCTACGACGGGGAGCTGTTTTTT. Encoded protein: CASTRGGGYDGELFF.

For the CDR3, the DNA is TGCAGCGTTGAAGGTGGGAAGCGGGAGGCTTACGAGCAGTACTTC. It codes for CSVEGGKREAYEQYF. The chain couples TRBV29-1 to TRBJ2-7, with TRBD2 identical over 9 bases. There are 15 residues in the CDR3. The V gene's germline CDR1 is SQVTM and CDR2 ANQGSEA. J lost 4 bases, V lost 1 base, and 8 bases had no gene match.

This chain joins TRBV7-2 and TRBJ2-7, with 9 bases fitting TRBD1. The CDR3 contains 16 residues. V shed 0 bases and J 7 bases; nucleotides not matched to a gene: 10. The V gene's germline CDR1 is SGHTA and CDR2 FQGNSA. DNA for the CDR3: TGTGCCAGCAGCTTAGCGCTAGTACAGGGGGCTAAAGAGCAGTACTTC. Translating it yields CASSLALVQGAKEQYF.

This clone was picked up one time. The J gene is TRBJ2-5, the V gene TRBV10-3; TRBD1 matches 10 bases. The ends lost 10 bases at V and 1 base at J; junction bases unmatched: 9. The CDR3 covers 15 residues. Germline assignment: CDR1 ENHRY and CDR2 SYGVKD. CDR3: CATRRDRGAQETQYF. CDR3 bases: TGTGCCACACGCCGGGACAGGGGAGCCCAAGAGACCCAGTACTTC.

The chain carries TRBV29-1 and TRBJ1-2, with D maybe TRBD1 (5 bases). From germline, CDR1 is SQVTM and CDR2 ANQGSEA. The length of the CDR3 is 14 residues. V was shortened by 1 base and J by 2 bases, with 11 bases between the two germline ends. CDR3 DNA: TGCAGCGTTGAAGTTCACCGGGGGAACTATGGCTACACCTTC. As protein: CSVEVHRGNYGYTF.

The chain couples TRBV28 to TRBJ1-2; 7 bases are shared with TRBD1. Germline CDR1 and CDR2: MDHEN and SYDVKM. V shed 5 bases and J 5 bases; nucleotides not matched to a gene: 14. The CDR3 runs to 16 residues. In DNA form, the CDR3 reads TGTGCCAGCAGTCCGAATTATTCCGGGACAGATTATGGCTACACCTTC. It specifies CASSPNYSGTDYGYTF.

This rearrangement joins TRBV30 to TRBJ2-3; 7 positions match TRBD2. Germline V gives CDR1 GTSNPN, CDR2 SVGIG (reference sequence). The CDR3 covers 16 residues. With V trimmed by 0 bases and J by 3 bases, 9 bases remained unmatched. This chain's CDR3 is CAWSVAGPRGTDTQYF. The CDR3 DNA follows: TGTGCCTGGAGTGTAGCGGGACCCCGAGGGACAGATACGCAGTATTTT.

The rearrangement uses TRBV5-1 and TRBJ1-1; D gene unclear. V gave up 1 base and J gave up 3 bases, with 13 bases separating them. From germline, CDR1 is SGHRS and CDR2 YFSETQ. The CDR3 contains 15 residues. This CDR3 reads CASSLQPGSHTEAFF. The CDR3 DNA follows: TGCGCCAGCAGCTTGCAGCCGGGTTCGCACACTGAAGCTTTCTTT.

The chain is built from TRBV9 and TRBJ2-1, with 9 bases that match TRBD2. This CDR3 region has 16 residues. Germline V gene lookup returns CDR1 SGDLS and CDR2 YYNGEE. Trimming took 0 bases from V and 1 from J; bases not matched to a gene: 2. As DNA, the CDR3 is TGTGCCAGCAGCGTAGAAGCGGGAGGATCCTACAATGAGCAGTTCTTC. Translation: CASSVEAGGSYNEQFF.

The rearrangement links TRBV29-1 to TRBJ1-4, with 7 bases fitting TRBD1. This CDR3 has 13 amino acids. V dropped 4 bases and J dropped 6; count of bases not matched to a gene: 5. CDR1 and CDR2 (germline): SQVTM, ANQGSEA. The DNA for the CDR3 is TGCAGCGTTGCCGACAGGGCCCATGAAAAACTGTTTTTT. Amino acid sequence: CSVADRAHEKLFF.

The CDR3 DNA reads TGTGCCAGCAGCATAGGACTAGCCGCAGATACGCAGTATTTT. Protein sequence: CASSIGLAADTQYF. The J gene is TRBJ2-3, the V gene TRBV11-2, with 8 bases identical to TRBD2. CDR3 length equals 14 residues. Germline trimming cut 5 bases from V and 4 bases from J; bases unmatched to any gene: 5. From germline, CDR1 is SGHAT and CDR2 FQNNGV.